These 27 T cell receptor beta chains originate from one sample sequenced in a study of identical twins (dated by TCRdb to about 2016). The library came from 5' RACE. The listed sequencing device is Illumina HiSeq 2000. TCRdb took the public reads, trimmed them with fastp at Q25, ran MiXCR for clone calling and kept in-frame beta chains. CDR3 protein sequences are deduplicated, and each keeps its most common genes and DNA. Here the sample has under 900,000 distinct CDR3 sequences; 15% to 20% occur a single time. The ten largest clones add up to around 13% of the sample. The data also belong to a second study, concerning T cells expressing NK-cell markers.

Source material: PBMCs. The receptors shown here come from a woman aged 18-29 years in good health.

This clonotype has a handful of counts. The chain combines TRBV30 with TRBJ2-1, with unresolved D. The V end was cut by 4 bases, the J end by 9 bases, with 7 bases between. CDR3 length: 10 residues. In germline, CDR1 is GTSNPN, CDR2 SVGIG (reference sequence). This CDR3 reads CAWMRSEQFF. The DNA for the CDR3 is TGTGCCTGGATGAGGAGTGAGCAGTTCTTC.

This clonotype occurred a few times. V is TRBV20-1 and J is TRBJ2-7, with a tentative D call TRBD1 (5 bases). The CDR3 is 15 amino acids. The V end was cut by 1 base, the J end by 5 bases, with 18 bases between. In germline, CDR1 is DFQATT, CDR2 SNEGSKA (reference sequence). The CDR3 loop reads CSARALDQAGNEQYF. CDR3 coding DNA: TGCAGTGCTAGAGCCCTCGACCAGGCAGGGAACGAGCAGTACTTC.

A few counts support this clonotype. The chain's CDR3 is CATSRDRGTIYF. The DNA for the CDR3 is TGTGCCACCAGCAGAGATCGCGGCACCATATATTTT. The chain uses TRBV15 and TRBJ1-3; D is undetermined. From germline, CDR1 is LNHNV and CDR2 YYDKDF (reference sequence). The CDR3 covers 12 residues. V was clipped by 0 bases and J by 9 bases, with 6 bases between them.

At least ten counts were recorded for this clonotype. This sequence joins TRBV7-8 and TRBJ2-2; D is perhaps TRBD2 (6 bases). There are 14 residues in the CDR3. Trimming left V 3 bases short and J 4 bases short, with 9 bases between. Germline V gives CDR1 SGHVS, CDR2 FQNEAQ. CDR3 protein: CASSFGGSTGELFF. The DNA for the CDR3 is TGTGCCAGCAGCTTCGGGGGAAGCACCGGGGAGCTGTTTTTT.

The chain uses TRBV4-1 and TRBJ2-7; TRBD1 agrees at 9 bases. The germline gives CDR1 MGHRA, CDR2 YSYEKL. With 2 bases clipped from V and 6 bases from J, the junction kept 14 bases outside the gene matches. The CDR3 totals 17 residues. Here the CDR3 DNA reads TGCGCCAGCAGCCAAACTTTGTCCGGGACAGGGAAAGGCGAGCAGTACTTC. Translating it yields CASSQTLSGTGKGEQYF.

The chain combines TRBV6-6 with TRBJ1-6; D remains ambiguous. There are 13 residues in the CDR3. Germline lookup yields CDR1 MNHNY and CDR2 SVGAGI (reference sequence). Trimming removed 7 bases at V and 7 bases at J, with 11 bases between. The CDR3 reads CASMSVNNSPLHF. CDR3 nucleotide sequence: TGTGCCAGCATGAGTGTGAACAATTCACCCCTCCACTTT.

This clonotype was seen only a few times. CDR3 bases: TGTGCCAGTAGTATAGCACAGGGCGGTGAGCAGTTCTTC. This encodes CASSIAQGGEQFF. V is TRBV19 and J is TRBJ2-1; D perhaps matches TRBD1 (6 bases). The V end was cut by 1 base, the J end by 9 bases, with 10 bases between. Per germline, CDR1 LNHDA and CDR2 SQIVND (reference sequence). CDR3 length: 13 residues.

This clonotype was counted only a few times. V is TRBV12-3 or TRBV12-4 and J is TRBJ1-2; TRBD1 agrees at 7 bases. This CDR3 spans 13 amino acids. The ends lost 6 bases at V and 3 bases at J; junction bases unmatched: 4. Here the CDR3 reads CASRGTEYYGYTF. CDR3 in DNA: TGTGCCAGCAGGGGGACAGAATACTATGGCTACACCTTC.

This chain uses TRBV11-3 with TRBJ2-5; D possibly matches TRBD1 or TRBD2 (5 bases each). Germline loops: CDR1 SGHNT, CDR2 YENEEA. The CDR3 spans 15 residues. The V end lost 1 base, the J end lost 5 bases, and 14 bases lay between the germline ends. The CDR3 region has the DNA TGTGCCAGCAGCTTAGGTCTATTAGAGGGGGAGACCCAGTACTTC. Protein sequence: CASSLGLLEGETQYF.

Only a few counts were recorded for this clonotype. V and J are TRBV10-3 and TRBJ2-7, with no clear D. The CDR3 is 11 residues long. The germline V gene encodes CDR1 ENHRY and CDR2 SYGVKD. V was clipped by 4 bases and J by 5 bases, with 6 bases between them. The CDR3 coding sequence is TGTGCCATCAGTGTATACCACGAGCAGTACTTC. Translation: CAISVYHEQYF.

The V gene is TRBV3-1, the J gene TRBJ2-7; the D is unclear. The CDR3 loop spans 12 amino acids. Trimming took 1 base from V and 5 from J, leaving 6 bases between them. Germline CDR1 and CDR2: LGHDT and YNNKEL (reference sequence). The CDR3 sequence is CASSQVWDEQYF. In DNA form, the CDR3 reads TGTGCCAGCAGCCAAGTCTGGGACGAGCAGTACTTC.

This chain joins TRBV10-3 and TRBJ1-2; D is possibly TRBD1 (5 bases). The CDR3 sequence is 12 residues long. The V end was cut by 6 bases, the J end by 2 bases, with 7 bases between. In germline, CDR1 is ENHRY, CDR2 SYGVKD. CDR3: CAIRGPNYGYTF. CDR3 bases: TGTGCCATCAGGGGACCCAACTATGGCTACACCTTC.

This clonotype appeared many times. The rearrangement joins TRBV12-3 or TRBV12-4 to TRBJ1-1; no clear D. The CDR3 spans 12 residues. Trimming left V 3 bases short and J 1 base short, with 3 bases between. As DNA, the CDR3 is TGTGCCAGCAGTTTTCGGAACACTGAAGCTTTCTTT. Residues: CASSFRNTEAFF.

The genes are TRBV12-3 or TRBV12-4 and TRBJ1-3, with D uncertain. The V gene lost 3 bases and the J gene lost 1 base, with 7 bases spanning the gap. The CDR3 is 14 amino acids. CDR3 region: CASSFLSSGNTIYF. The CDR3 nucleotides are TGTGCCAGCAGTTTTCTGTCTTCTGGAAACACCATATATTTT.

The chain combines TRBV5-1 with TRBJ2-1, with 11 bases lining up with TRBD2. The V segment lost 4 bases and the J segment 10 bases; nucleotides outside the gene matches: 10. There are 15 residues in the CDR3. CDR1 is SGHRS, CDR2 YFSETQ, per germline. The CDR3 DNA reads TGCGCCAGCAGCGTCGGACTAGCGGGTTCGGAAGAGCAGTTCTTC. This codes for CASSVGLAGSEEQFF.

This chain uses TRBV7-9 with TRBJ1-2; D perhaps matches TRBD1 (5 bases). The germline CDR1 and CDR2 sequences are SEHNR and FQNEAQ (reference sequence). The CDR3 runs to 14 residues. V was cut by 5 bases and J by 4 bases, with 14 bases left in between. CDR3 sequence (DNA): TGTGCCAGCAGCCTTTCTCAGGGAGGCTATGGCTACACCTTC. Its translation is CASSLSQGGYGYTF.

The table lists this clonotype with a few counts. V usage is TRBV10-3 and J usage is TRBJ2-6; D remains ambiguous. The germline V gene encodes CDR1 ENHRY and CDR2 SYGVKD. The CDR3 totals 17 residues. V was clipped by 1 base and J by 0 bases, with 10 bases between them. The CDR3 spells CAISELAAASGANVLTF. The CDR3, as DNA: TGTGCCATCAGTGAGTTGGCTGCCGCCTCTGGGGCCAACGTCCTGACTTTC.

This clonotype came up many times. The J gene is TRBJ2-7, the V gene TRBV6-5; D gene unclear. Germline loops: CDR1 MNHEY, CDR2 SVGAGI. This CDR3 spans 13 amino acids. Trimming cost V 3 bases and J 1 base, with 7 bases left between them. CDR3 DNA sequence: TGTGCCAGCAGTTATGGGGATTCCTACGAGCAGTACTTC. It codes for CASSYGDSYEQYF.

This rearrangement joins TRBV7-8 to TRBJ1-3; D is unresolved. The CDR3 loop spans 12 amino acids. Trimming took 6 bases from V and 4 from J, leaving 7 bases between them. Germline values: CDR1 SGHVS, CDR2 FQNEAQ. The CDR3 loop reads CASRTNGNTIYF. CDR3 DNA: TGTGCCAGCAGAACGAACGGAAACACCATATATTTT.

This clonotype was seen only a few times. The chain is built from TRBV20-1 and TRBJ1-2; TRBD1 aligns across 7 bases. Germline assignment: CDR1 DFQATT and CDR2 SNEGSKA (reference sequence). The trim removed 6 bases at V and 3 bases at J, leaving 16 bases unmatched. This CDR3 is built from 16 residues. CDR3 in DNA: TGCAGTGCAATGAGAACTTATGACAGGGCCCACTATGGCTACACCTTC. It translates to CSAMRTYDRAHYGYTF.

The chain combines TRBV4-1 with TRBJ2-6; 8 bases line up with TRBD1. Trimming cost V 0 bases and J 2 bases; bases outside gene matches: 15. The CDR3 has 21 amino acids. Per germline, CDR1 MGHRA and CDR2 YSYEKL. CDR3 DNA: TGCGCCAGCAGCCAAGATTGGGACAGGCGACCAACCAGCCCTGGGGCCAACGTCCTGACTTTC. It encodes CASSQDWDRRPTSPGANVLTF.

The J gene is TRBJ1-2, the V gene TRBV29-1; TRBD1 might be the D (6 bases). The CDR3 extends over 10 amino acids. With 7 bases removed from V and 8 bases from J, the gap between germline ends came to 11 bases. Germline CDR1 SQVTM, CDR2 ANQGSEA. In DNA form, the CDR3 reads TGCAGCGCAGGACAGCCCGGCTACACCTTC. Translated: CSAGQPGYTF.

The rearrangement links TRBV20-1 to TRBJ2-1; D gene uncertain. The CDR3 sequence is 12 residues long. Trimming removed 5 bases at V and 7 bases at J, with 12 bases between. Germline-derived CDR1 and CDR2 are DFQATT and SNEGSKA (reference sequence). The CDR3 region has the DNA TGCAGTGCTCCAAGGGCTCGAAATGAGCAGTTCTTC. Translated, it gives CSAPRARNEQFF.

This clonotype has just a few counts. The V call is TRBV28, the J call TRBJ1-1, with a weak D call TRBD1 (5 bases). Trimming removed 7 bases from V and 3 bases from J, with 9 bases in between. Looked up from germline, CDR1 is MDHEN and CDR2 is SYDVKM. The CDR3 length is 12 residues. The chain's CDR3 is CASTSGYTEAFF. DNA of the CDR3: TGTGCCAGCACATCAGGGTACACTGAAGCTTTCTTT.

Concerning this clonotype itself: A junction boundary mismatches the germline segment, possibly from a read error. The chain links TRBV20-1 to TRBJ2-3; 11 bases match TRBD2. The CDR3 totals 17 residues. Per the germline V gene, CDR1 is DFQATT and CDR2 is SNEGSKA (reference sequence). DNA of the CDR3: TGCTGTGCTAGACCATTAGCGGGGGGGCCGAGCACAGATACGCAGTATTTT. Encoded protein: CCARPLAGGPSTDTQYF.

The gene calls are TRBV6-1 and TRBJ2-3; 10 positions match TRBD1. CDR3 length: 16 residues. The V gene's germline CDR1 is MNHNS and CDR2 SASEGT. After removal of 4 bases from V and 3 bases from J, the junction contained 7 bases not matched to a gene. CDR3 residues: CASSGGQGRITDTQYF. DNA for the CDR3: TGTGCCAGCAGTGGGGGACAGGGGAGGATTACAGATACGCAGTATTTT.

This chain joins TRBV3-1 and TRBJ1-2; TRBD1 matches at 7 bases. The trim removed 2 bases at V and 0 bases at J, leaving 6 bases unmatched. Looked up from germline, CDR1 is LGHDT and CDR2 is YNNKEL (reference sequence). The CDR3 is 16 residues long. The CDR3 DNA sequence: TGTGCCAGCAGCCAACCTACCGGGACAGCTAACTATGGCTACACCTTC. It is translated as CASSQPTGTANYGYTF.